The entry below gives a single TCR beta chain sequence along with its context. What it binds is not known. These data are taken from a study of shared clonotypes between healthy human individuals. Using immunoSEQ multiplex PCR, the repertoire was profiled, and TCRdb retains in-frame clones only, with some absent. The data show approximately 2,200,000 clones, 85% to 95% seen once. Study-wide results and caveats: Represented diversity (both genetic and exposure-history) was limited by the small number of donors. Larger estimated richness was generally seen in naive subsets than in memory subsets. Sharing across four donors was highest in naive CD4 (approximately 5%) and lowest in memory CD8 (approximately 0.4%).

Naive-designated CD8 cells lacked CD45RO, were positively enriched for CCR7, and omitted terminally differentiated effector memory CD45RA+ cells. Every donor, a Caucasian adult, lived in Nashville, Tennessee. The sequence was obtained from a man aged 18 to 29 in good health. Some clones in this sample may be carry-over from other donors' samples. Sequences were obtained from naive CD8+ T cells from PBMCs.

The CDR3 protein is CASSQGQGFRYYGYTF. The CDR3 DNA reads as TGTGCCAGCAGCCAAGGACAGGGGTTTCGTTACTATGGCTACACCTTC. The rearrangement uses TRBV27 and TRBJ1-2; 9 bases agree with TRBD1. The J segment lost 3 bases and the V segment lost 6 bases, leaving 11 bases of the junction unmatched. The CDR3 length is 16 residues. Germline CDR1 reads MNHEY; CDR2 reads SMNVEV (reference sequence).